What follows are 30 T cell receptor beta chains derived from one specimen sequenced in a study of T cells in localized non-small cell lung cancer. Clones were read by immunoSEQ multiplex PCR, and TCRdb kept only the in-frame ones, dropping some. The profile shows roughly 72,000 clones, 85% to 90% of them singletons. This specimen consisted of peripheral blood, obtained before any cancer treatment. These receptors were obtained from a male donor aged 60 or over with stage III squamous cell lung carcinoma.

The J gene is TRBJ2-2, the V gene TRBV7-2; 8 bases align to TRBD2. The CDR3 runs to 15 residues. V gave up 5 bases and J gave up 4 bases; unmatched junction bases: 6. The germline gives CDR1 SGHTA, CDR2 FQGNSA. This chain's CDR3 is CASSRGRGVTGELFF. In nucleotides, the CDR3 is TGTGCCAGCAGCCGTGGGCGGGGGGTCACCGGGGAGCTGTTTTTT.

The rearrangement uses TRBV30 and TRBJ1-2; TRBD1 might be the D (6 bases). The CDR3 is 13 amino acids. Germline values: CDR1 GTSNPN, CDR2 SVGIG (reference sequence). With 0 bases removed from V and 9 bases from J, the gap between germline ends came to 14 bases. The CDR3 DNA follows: TGTGCCTGGAGTGTAAGGGGCAGGGGTAGCTACACCTTC. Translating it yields CAWSVRGRGSYTF.

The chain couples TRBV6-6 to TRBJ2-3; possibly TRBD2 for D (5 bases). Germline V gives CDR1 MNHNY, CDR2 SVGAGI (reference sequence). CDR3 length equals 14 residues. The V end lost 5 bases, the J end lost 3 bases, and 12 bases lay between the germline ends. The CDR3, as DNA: TGTGCCAGCAGTCTTGGGCTAGCAACAGATACGCAGTATTTT. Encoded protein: CASSLGLATDTQYF.

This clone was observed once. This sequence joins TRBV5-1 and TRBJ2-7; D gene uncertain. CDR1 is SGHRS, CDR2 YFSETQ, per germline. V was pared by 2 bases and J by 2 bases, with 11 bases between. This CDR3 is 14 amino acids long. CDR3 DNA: TGCGCCAGCAGCTTAAGTGAAGTTACCTACGAGCAGTACTTC. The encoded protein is CASSLSEVTYEQYF. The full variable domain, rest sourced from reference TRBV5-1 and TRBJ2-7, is KAGVTQTPRYLIKTRGQQVTLSCSPISGHRSVSWYQQTPGQGLQFLFEYFSETQRNKGNFPGRFSGRQFSNSRSEMNVSTLELGDSALYLCASSLSEVTYEQYFGPGTRLTVT.

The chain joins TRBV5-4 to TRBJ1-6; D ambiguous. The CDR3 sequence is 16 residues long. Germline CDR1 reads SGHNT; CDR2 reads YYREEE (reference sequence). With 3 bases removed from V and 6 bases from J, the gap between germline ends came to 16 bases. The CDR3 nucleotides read TGTGCCAGCAGCTCGGAGATTTTTCCTGGTAATTCACCCCTCCACTTT. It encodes CASSSEIFPGNSPLHF.

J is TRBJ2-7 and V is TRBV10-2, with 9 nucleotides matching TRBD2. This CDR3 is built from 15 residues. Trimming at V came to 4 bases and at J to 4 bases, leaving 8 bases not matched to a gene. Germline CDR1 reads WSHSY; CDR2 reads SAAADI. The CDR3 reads CASSVSLAGRYEQYV. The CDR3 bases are TGCGCCAGCAGTGTGTCGCTAGCGGGACGATACGAGCAGTACGTC.

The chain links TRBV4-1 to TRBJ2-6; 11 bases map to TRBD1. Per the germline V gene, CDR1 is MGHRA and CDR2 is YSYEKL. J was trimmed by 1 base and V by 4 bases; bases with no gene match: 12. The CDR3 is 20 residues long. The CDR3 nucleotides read TGCGCCAGCAGCCGGATAGGACAGGGGGCGCTAGGTTCTGGGGCCAACGTCCTGACTTTC. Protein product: CASSRIGQGALGSGANVLTF.

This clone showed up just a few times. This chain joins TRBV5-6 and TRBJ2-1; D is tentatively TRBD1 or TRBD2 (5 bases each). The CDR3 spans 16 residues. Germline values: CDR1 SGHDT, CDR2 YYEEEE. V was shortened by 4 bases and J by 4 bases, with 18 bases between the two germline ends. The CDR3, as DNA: TGTGCCAGCAGCCGGTGGGGAGACAGATTATACAATGAGCAGTTCTTC. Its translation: CASSRWGDRLYNEQFF.

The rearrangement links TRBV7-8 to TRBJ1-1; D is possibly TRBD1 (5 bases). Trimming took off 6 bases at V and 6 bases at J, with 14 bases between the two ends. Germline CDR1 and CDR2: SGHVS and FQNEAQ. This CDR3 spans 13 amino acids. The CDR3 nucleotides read TGTGCCAGCAGTCTAACAGGTAACCCTGAAGCTTTCTTT. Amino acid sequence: CASSLTGNPEAFF.

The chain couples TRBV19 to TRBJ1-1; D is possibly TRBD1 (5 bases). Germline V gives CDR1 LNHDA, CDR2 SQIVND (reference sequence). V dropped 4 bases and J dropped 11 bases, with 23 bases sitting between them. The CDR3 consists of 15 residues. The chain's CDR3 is CASSTFWGPKRHAFF. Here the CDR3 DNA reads TGTGCCAGTAGTACCTTCTGGGGCCCGAAACGGCACGCTTTCTTT.

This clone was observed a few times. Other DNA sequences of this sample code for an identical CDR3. In DNA, the CDR3 is TGTGCCAGCTCACCAGGGGGCGAGACCCAGTACTTC. Amino acids: CASSPGGETQYF. This chain joins TRBV18 and TRBJ2-5; D might be TRBD1 (6 bases). The length of the CDR3 is 12 residues. Germline V gives CDR1 KGHSH, CDR2 LQKENI. V lost 2 bases to trimming and J lost 5 bases, with 6 bases between them. Based on the CDR3 plus reference TRBV18 and TRBJ2-5, the full variable domain is NAGVMQNPRHLVRRRGQEARLRCSPMKGHSHVYWYRQLPEEGLKFMVYLQKENIIDESGMPKERFSAEFPKEGPSILRIQQVVRGDSAAYFCASSPGGETQYFGPGTRLLVL.

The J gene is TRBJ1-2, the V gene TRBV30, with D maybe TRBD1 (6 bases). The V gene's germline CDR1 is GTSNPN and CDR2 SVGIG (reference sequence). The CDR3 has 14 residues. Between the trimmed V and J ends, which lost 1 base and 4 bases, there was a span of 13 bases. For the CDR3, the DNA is TGTGCCTGGAGTGCAACTCCGGACAGCTATGGCTACACCTTC. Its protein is CAWSATPDSYGYTF. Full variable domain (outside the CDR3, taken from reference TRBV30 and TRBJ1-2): SQTIHQWPATLVQPVGSPLSLECTVEGTSNPNLYWYRQAAGRGLQLLFYSVGIGQISSEVPQNLSASRPQDRQFILSSKKLLLSDSGFYLCAWSATPDSYGYTFGSGTRLTVV.

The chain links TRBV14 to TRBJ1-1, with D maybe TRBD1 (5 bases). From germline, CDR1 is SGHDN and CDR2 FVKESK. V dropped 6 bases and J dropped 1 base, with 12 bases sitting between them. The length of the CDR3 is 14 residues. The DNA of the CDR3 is TGTGCCAGCAGTCAGCTCGGGGGGAACACTGAAGCTTTCTTT. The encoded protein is CASSQLGGNTEAFF.

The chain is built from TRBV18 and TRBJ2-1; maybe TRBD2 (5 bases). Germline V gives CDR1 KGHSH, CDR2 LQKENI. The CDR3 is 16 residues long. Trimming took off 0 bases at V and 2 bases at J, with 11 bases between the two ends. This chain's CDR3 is CASSPPTGTPYNEQFF. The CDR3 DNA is TGTGCCAGCTCACCACCGACGGGAACTCCCTACAATGAGCAGTTCTTC.

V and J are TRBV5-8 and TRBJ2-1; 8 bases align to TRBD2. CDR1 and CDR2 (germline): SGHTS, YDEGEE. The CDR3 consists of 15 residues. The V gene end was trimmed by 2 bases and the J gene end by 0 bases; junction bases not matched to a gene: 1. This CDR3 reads CASSLAGASYNEQFF. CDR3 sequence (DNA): TGTGCCAGCAGCTTAGCGGGGGCCTCCTACAATGAGCAGTTCTTC. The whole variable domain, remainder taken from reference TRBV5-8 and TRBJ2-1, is EAGVTQSPTHLIKTRGQQATLRCSPISGHTSVYWYQQALGLGLQFLLWYDEGEERNRGNFPPRFSGRQFPNYSSELNVNALELEDSALYLCASSLAGASYNEQFFGPGTRLTVL.

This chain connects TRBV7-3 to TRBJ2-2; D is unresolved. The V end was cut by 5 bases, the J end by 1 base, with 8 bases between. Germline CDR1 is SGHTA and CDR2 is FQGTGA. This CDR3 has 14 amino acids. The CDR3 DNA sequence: TGTGCCAGCAGCCCTTTGGGGAACACCGGGGAGCTGTTTTTT. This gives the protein CASSPLGNTGELFF.

The CDR3 DNA sequence: TGTGCCAGCGCCCCGACTACAGGGGGCGGTAACACCGGGGAGCTGTTTTTT. This codes for CASAPTTGGGNTGELFF. V gene TRBV27 combines with J gene TRBJ2-2; 9 positions agree with TRBD1. V shed 8 bases, J shed 2 bases, and the junction held 12 bases outside the gene matches. CDR3 length: 17 residues. Germline V gene lookup returns CDR1 MNHEY and CDR2 SMNVEV (reference sequence).

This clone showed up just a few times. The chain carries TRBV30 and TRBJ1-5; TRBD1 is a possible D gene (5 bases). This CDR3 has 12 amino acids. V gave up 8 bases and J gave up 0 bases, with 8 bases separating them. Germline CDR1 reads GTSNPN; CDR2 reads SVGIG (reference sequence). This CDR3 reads CAGGGSNQPQHF. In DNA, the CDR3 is TGTGCCGGGGGAGGTAGCAATCAGCCCCAGCATTTT.

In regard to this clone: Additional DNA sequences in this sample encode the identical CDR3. CDR3 sequence: CASSSTGENTGELFF. The CDR3 region has the DNA TGCGCCAGCAGCTCGACAGGAGAGAACACCGGGGAGCTGTTTTTT. The V gene is TRBV5-1, the J gene TRBJ2-2; perhaps TRBD1 as D (6 bases). Germline values: CDR1 SGHRS, CDR2 YFSETQ. V lost 3 bases, J lost 1 base, and 10 bases lay in between. This CDR3 is 15 amino acids long.

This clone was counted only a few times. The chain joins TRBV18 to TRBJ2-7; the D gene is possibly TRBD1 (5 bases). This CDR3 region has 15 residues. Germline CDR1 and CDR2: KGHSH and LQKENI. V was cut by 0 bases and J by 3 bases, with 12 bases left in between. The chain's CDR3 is CASSPPLRGGYEQYF. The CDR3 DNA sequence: TGTGCCAGCTCACCACCGTTAAGGGGCGGCTACGAGCAGTACTTC.

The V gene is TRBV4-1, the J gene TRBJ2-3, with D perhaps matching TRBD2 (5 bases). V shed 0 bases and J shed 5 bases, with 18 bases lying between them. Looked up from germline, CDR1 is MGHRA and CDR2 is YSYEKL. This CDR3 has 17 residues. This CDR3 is CASSQDIRGGFRDTQYF. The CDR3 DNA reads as TGCGCCAGCAGCCAAGATATTCGTGGCGGGTTTCGAGATACGCAGTATTTT.

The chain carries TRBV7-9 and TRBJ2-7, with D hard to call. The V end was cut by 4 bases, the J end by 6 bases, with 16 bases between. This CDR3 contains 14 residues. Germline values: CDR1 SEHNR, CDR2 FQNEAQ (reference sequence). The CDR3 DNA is TGTGCCAGCAGCTCGCCCACAGTCCTTGGCGAGCAGTACTTC. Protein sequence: CASSSPTVLGEQYF.

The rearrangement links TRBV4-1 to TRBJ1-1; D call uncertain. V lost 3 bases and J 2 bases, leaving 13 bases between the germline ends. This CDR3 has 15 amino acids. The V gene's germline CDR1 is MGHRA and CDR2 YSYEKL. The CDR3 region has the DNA TGCGCCAGCAGCCAGCAAGGTGCGTTTAACACTGAAGCTTTCTTT. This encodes CASSQQGAFNTEAFF.

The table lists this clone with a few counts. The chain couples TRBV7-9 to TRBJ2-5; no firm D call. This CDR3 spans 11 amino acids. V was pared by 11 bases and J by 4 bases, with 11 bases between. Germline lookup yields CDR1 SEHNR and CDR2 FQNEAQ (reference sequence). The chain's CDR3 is CAEQKAETQYF. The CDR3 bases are TGTGCCGAACAGAAAGCAGAGACCCAGTACTTC.

CDR3 DNA: TGTGCCAGCAGGGATTCAAACACTGAAGCTTTCTTT. Amino acid sequence: CASRDSNTEAFF. The chain combines TRBV6-5 with TRBJ1-1, with D unresolved. With 6 bases removed from V and 2 bases from J, the gap between germline ends came to 7 bases. The germline V gene encodes CDR1 MNHEY and CDR2 SVGAGI. CDR3 size: 12 residues.

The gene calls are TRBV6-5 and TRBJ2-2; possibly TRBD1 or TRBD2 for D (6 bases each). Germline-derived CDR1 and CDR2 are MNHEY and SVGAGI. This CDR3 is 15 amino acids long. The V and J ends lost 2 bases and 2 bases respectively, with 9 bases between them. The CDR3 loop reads CASSYGGGNTGELFF. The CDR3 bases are TGTGCCAGCAGTTACGGAGGGGGAAACACCGGGGAGCTGTTTTTT.

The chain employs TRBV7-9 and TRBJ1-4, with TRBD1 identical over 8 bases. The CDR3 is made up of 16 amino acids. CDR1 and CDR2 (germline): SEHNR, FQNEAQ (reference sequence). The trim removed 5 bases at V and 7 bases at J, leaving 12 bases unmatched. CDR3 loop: CASSAYTRGQGEKLFF. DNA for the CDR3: TGTGCCAGCAGCGCCTATACCAGGGGGCAGGGTGAAAAACTGTTTTTT.

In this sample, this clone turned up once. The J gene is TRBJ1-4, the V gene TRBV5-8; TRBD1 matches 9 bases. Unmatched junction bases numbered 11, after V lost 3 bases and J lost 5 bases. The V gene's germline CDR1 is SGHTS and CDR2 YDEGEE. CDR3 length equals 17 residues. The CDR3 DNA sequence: TGTGCCAGCAGCTACTTAATAAGGGACAGGGTAAATGAAAAACTGTTTTTT. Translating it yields CASSYLIRDRVNEKLFF.

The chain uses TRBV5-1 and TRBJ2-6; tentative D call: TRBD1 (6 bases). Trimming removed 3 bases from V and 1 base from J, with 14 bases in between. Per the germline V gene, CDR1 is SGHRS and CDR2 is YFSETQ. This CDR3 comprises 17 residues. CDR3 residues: CASSSDRTGSGANVLTF. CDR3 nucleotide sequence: TGCGCCAGCAGCTCGGACCGAACAGGGTCTGGGGCCAACGTCCTGACTTTC.

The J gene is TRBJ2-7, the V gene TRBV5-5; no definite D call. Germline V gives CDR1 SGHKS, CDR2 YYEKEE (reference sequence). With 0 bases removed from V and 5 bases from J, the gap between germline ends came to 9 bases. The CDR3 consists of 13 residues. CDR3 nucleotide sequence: TGTGCCAGCAGCTTGGATCCCAGAAACGAGCAGTACGTC. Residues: CASSLDPRNEQYV.